Sequencing of this T cell receptor beta chain was carried out in a study of cytomegalovirus exposure and HLA in healthy donors. The PCR made use of 60 Vbeta and 13 Jbeta primers. Sequenced by immunoSEQ multiplex PCR; TCRdb stores in-frame clones only, minus some. Among roughly 200,000 clones listed, around 82% were seen once. For this clone: Its antigen is not known.

The study, taken as a whole, reports: Most subjects' HLA-A and HLA-B alleles were reportedly predicted from TCR beta sequences. The majority of TCR sequences were rare, yet some public TCRs appeared in many donors. Researchers had no immune exposure information except CMV serostatus available. Within the data, a cluster of highly shared sequence variants was likely a sequencing artifact.

Germline CDR1 MDHEN, CDR2 SYDVKM. Trimming removed 5 bases from V and 2 bases from J, with 9 bases in between. This CDR3 is built from 13 residues. The receptor was isolated from a man in his 60s in good health and CMV-seronegative. This chain connects TRBV28 to TRBJ1-1, with D perhaps matching TRBD1 (6 bases). Sequencing was carried out using PBMCs. The DNA for the CDR3 is TGTGCCAGCAGTGGGACAATAAACACTGAAGCTTTCTTT. It encodes CASSGTINTEAFF.